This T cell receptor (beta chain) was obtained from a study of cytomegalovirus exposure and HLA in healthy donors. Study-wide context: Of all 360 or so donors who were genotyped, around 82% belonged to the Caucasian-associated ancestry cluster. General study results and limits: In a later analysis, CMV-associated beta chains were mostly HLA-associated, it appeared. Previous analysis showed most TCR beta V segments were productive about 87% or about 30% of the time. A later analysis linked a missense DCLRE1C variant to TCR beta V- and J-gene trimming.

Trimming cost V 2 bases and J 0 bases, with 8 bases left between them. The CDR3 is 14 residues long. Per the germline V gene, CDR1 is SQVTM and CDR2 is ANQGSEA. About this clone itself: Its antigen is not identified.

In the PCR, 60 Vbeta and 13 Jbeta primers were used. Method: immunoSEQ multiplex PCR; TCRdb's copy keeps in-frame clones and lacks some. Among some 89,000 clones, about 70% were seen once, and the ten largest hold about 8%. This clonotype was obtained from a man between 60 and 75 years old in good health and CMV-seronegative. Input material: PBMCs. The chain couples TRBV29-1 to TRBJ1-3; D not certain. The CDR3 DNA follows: TGCAGCGTTGAAAGGCAGGACTCTGGAAACACCATATATTTT. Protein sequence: CSVERQDSGNTIYF.